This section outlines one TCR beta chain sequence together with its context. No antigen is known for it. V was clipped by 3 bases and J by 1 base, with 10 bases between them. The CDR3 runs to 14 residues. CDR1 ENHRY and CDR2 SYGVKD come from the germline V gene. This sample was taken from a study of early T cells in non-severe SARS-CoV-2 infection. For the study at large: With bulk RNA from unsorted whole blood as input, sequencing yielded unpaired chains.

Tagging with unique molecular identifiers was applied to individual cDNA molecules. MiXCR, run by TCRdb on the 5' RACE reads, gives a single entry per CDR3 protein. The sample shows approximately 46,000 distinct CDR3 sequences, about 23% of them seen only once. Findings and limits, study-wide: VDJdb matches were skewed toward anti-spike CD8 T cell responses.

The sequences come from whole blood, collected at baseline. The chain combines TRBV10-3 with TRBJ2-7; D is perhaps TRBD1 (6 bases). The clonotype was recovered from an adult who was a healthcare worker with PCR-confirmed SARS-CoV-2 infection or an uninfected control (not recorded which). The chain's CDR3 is CAISDGDMSYEQYF. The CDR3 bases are TGTGCCATCAGTGATGGGGACATGTCCTACGAGCAGTACTTC.